Below, one T cell receptor (beta chain) is given with its context. The antigen this receptor binds is unknown. Per-nucleotide qualities are absent, and no much larger clonotype sits a single base away. This record belongs to a study of radiation and T cells in renal cell carcinoma (dated by TCRdb to about 2020). As for the study more broadly: In total, approximately 55 samples, comprising 26 tumors and 27 peripheral blood samples, were subjected to TCR beta sequencing. The final blood draw was performed at 4 weeks after radiation, at the same time as nephrectomy. A total of over 4 million unique CDR3 nucleotide sequences, encoding 2,658,974 unique CDR3 amino acid sequences, were found across all 55 or so samples.

The immunoSEQ kit was used, according to the manufacturer's recommendations, to generate TCR beta libraries from genomic DNA. Library preparation used a first multiplex PCR with proprietary primers, then a second PCR adding unique barcodes, with bead cleanups after each round. A positive control reaction and a negative control reaction, both provided in the kit, were run with every batch of samples. The final libraries underwent checking on an Agilent 4200 TapeStation D1000 ScreenTape, volumetric pooling, and quantification by qPCR. Sequencing was performed on an Illumina NextSeq500 with a MidOutput 150-cycle cartridge, and 156 Read1 and 15 Index1 cycles were run with kit custom primers. The pooled library was loaded at 0.8 to 1 pM with an approximately 21% PhiX control spike-in. From the authors' description of their analysis: The vendor-processed data were analyzed in R, and a clonotype was defined as all T cells that share the same CDR3 nucleotide sequence. For clone abundance analyses, frequencies were normalized to the 10,000 most abundant clones per sample. Public T cell clones, which averaged fewer than five per sample, were excluded before analysis. Tumor-enriched clonotypes and baseline blood-enriched clonotypes were defined as those with an abundance difference of at least 32-fold between compartments. A beta-binomial differential abundance model was applied to find clonotypes that expanded or contracted between blood time points. The Baroni-Urbani and Buser coefficient was used to measure tumor-blood repertoire similarity, and groups were compared with two-tailed Wilcoxon tests in R. TCRdb holds this immuneACCESS table with in-frame rearrangements only. Some clones are missing; in checked studies, unresolved V genes explain under half, and the rest has no known cause. V and J calls plus clone size are reproduced from that table; the DNA served to infer D and trimming. The sample records 150,000 or so clones, around 89% of which are singletons. The ten largest make up roughly 10% of the sample.

The sample's time point, from its label and the paper: blood 4 weeks post-SBRT, at nephrectomy. In the paper's terms, the treatment or condition label means: 15 Gy SBRT to primary tumor, nephrectomy 4 weeks later. Samples came from a clinical trial, in which primary renal cell carcinomas received 15 Gy stereotactic body radiation therapy followed by nephrectomy 4 weeks later. To follow tumor-enriched clonotypes, peripheral blood was collected serially from radiation-treated patients at baseline and again at 2 weeks and 4 weeks after SBRT. All patients had renal cell carcinoma with clear cell pathology. Genomic DNA for TCR sequencing was prepared using the QIAamp DNA Blood Mini Kit (Qiagen). Only samples passing all quality control checks were included in the analyses. Broad study findings and their caveats: Effects of radiation dose or scheduling on the TCR repertoire could not be addressed with the single-armed trial design. Dynamics of the blood repertoire were not tracked past 4 weeks after treatment. Because pretreatment tumor biopsies were not available, the baseline intratumoral presence of clonotypes could not be determined. In blood, the top tumor clonotypes increased from baseline to 2 weeks after radiation and then shrank by 4 weeks, which suggests a temporary expansion of tumor-resident clones.

V was cut back by 1 base and J by 10 bases, leaving a gap of 5 bases between them. Reading from cysteine to phenylalanine, the CDR3 counts 12 amino acids. This entry keeps only the CDR3 DNA: 36 bases, framed from base 1. CDR1 and CDR2 (LNHDA, SQIVND) derive from the germline V gene (reference sequence). The chain was built from TRBV19 and TRBJ1-6; a weak D assignment points to TRBD1 (5 bases agree). The clonotype originates from a woman aged 45-65 years with renal cell carcinoma. Sequencing was performed on blood, taken from a patient whose treatment included radiotherapy and nephrectomy. The DNA reads as follows: TGTGCCAGTAGTATAGGGGGCTCACCCCTCCACTTT. The encoded protein is CASSIGGSPLHF.